Listed below are T cell receptor beta chains from one sample, sequenced in a study of tumor and adjacent non-tumor tissue in lung cancer. Each CDR3 protein gets one entry after TCRdb re-called the multiplex PCR reads with MiXCR. The repertoire holds 55,000 to 75,000 distinct CDR3 sequences, with about 60% as singletons. The sample was lung tumor tissue. All receptors come from a man aged 50-60 years with non-small cell lung cancer. Both conserved end residues are part of each CDR3. The D gene is left open where the match is weak.

>NA|TRBV11-2|TRBJ1-1
CASILSQGMNTEAFF
>NA|TRBV11-2|TRBJ2-5
CASGLGRRDLETQYF
>NA|TRBV24-1|TRBJ2-3
CATSDLPAATQYF
>NA|TRBV5-1|TRBJ1-2
CASSSDGNYDYTF
>TRBD2|TRBV4-1|TRBJ2-7
CASSHVGLAVTYEQYF
>NA|TRBV10-2|TRBJ2-1
CASCEQSSYNEQFF
>TRBD1|TRBV20-1|TRBJ1-5
CSARGGRGLNQPQHF
>NA|TRBV21-1|TRBJ1-5
CASRIRGEQPQHF
>NA|TRBV10-2|TRBJ1-2
CASRETWTRGGYTF
>TRBD1|TRBV4-1|TRBJ1-2
CAISRSWTGLYGYTF
>NA|TRBV24-1|TRBJ2-7
CATSDLQIRYASLRTYEQYF
>NA|TRBV12-3/TRBV12-4|TRBJ2-2
CASTPRRLTGELFF
>TRBD1|TRBV6-1|TRBJ1-5
CAGQGAGNQPQHF
>NA|TRBV29-1|TRBJ1-5
CTMTVESSNQPQHF
>NA|TRBV28|TRBJ2-5
CASSLYSKEAQYF
>TRBD2|TRBV28|TRBJ2-5
CASSLSRDYYQETQYF
>NA|TRBV24-1|TRBJ2-2
CATSVKRSGELFF
>TRBD1|TRBV28|TRBJ1-5
CASSPRDRDGQLQHF
>NA|TRBV6-1|TRBJ2-1
CASGQGWRSNNEQFF
>TRBD2|TRBV11-2|TRBJ2-1
CASSTETSGGAQAQLF
>NA|TRBV25-1|TRBJ2-5
CASSGTQTQYF
>TRBD1|TRBV6-6|TRBJ2-7
CASSQGTGIYEQYF
>NA|TRBV11-1|TRBJ1-1
CASSLAGGEASF
>NA|TRBV11-2|TRBJ2-5
CASSSTRMVAETQYF
>NA|TRBV6-6|TRBJ2-5
CASSLEGWTQCF
>NA|TRBV4-1|TRBJ2-3
CASNSQGYTDTQYF
>TRBD2|TRBV12-3/TRBV12-4|TRBJ2-4
CANSLEAGGIAKNIQYF
>NA|TRBV11-2|TRBJ1-1
CVSSSDGVEAFF
>NA|TRBV24-1|TRBJ1-2
CATGTNYGYTF
>NA|TRBV7-9|TRBJ1-5
CASSLNWDQPQHF
>TRBD2|TRBV4-1|TRBJ2-3
CASSQPGLAGEDTQYF
>NA|TRBV11-3|TRBJ2-5
CASSLSARGGFQGTQYF
>TRBD1|TRBV11-3|TRBJ2-1
CASSFGSEGGNEQFF
>NA|TRBV28|TRBJ1-1
CASRQSWYTEASF
>NA|TRBV12-3/TRBV12-4|TRBJ2-3
CASSSQGQVGTQYF
>TRBD1|TRBV5-6|TRBJ2-7
CTSSLQGGFYEQYF
>NA|TRBV11-2|TRBJ2-5
CASSQTPGVRETQYF
>NA|TRBV6-5|TRBJ2-7
CVSRSWGDEQYF
>NA|TRBV18|TRBJ2-3
CASSPRDGSTDTQYF
>NA|TRBV11-2|TRBJ2-1
CASSSGGRDRNEQFF
>NA|TRBV12-3/TRBV12-4|TRBJ1-6
CASRPQGGATNSPLHF
>TRBD2|TRBV11-2|TRBJ2-7
CASSFGTSGYEQYF
>NA|TRBV14|TRBJ2-1
CASSLDAFFLSYNEQFF
>NA|TRBV6-5|TRBJ1-2
CASSYLGRPRYGYTF
>NA|TRBV5-6|TRBJ2-1
CASSFGTEDEQFF